The 24 T cell receptor beta chains below all came from one sample that was sequenced in a study of regulatory and conventional T cells in RAG deficiency. Some clones are missing from TCRdb's copy, which holds only in-frame ones; the method was immunoSEQ multiplex PCR. The profile shows under 45,000 clones, 76% of them singletons. Genomic DNA came from blood conventional CD4+ T cells gated CD25-low CD127-high. These data also formed part of another study, on regulatory T cells. That paper states: Primers: 52 TRBV forward and 13 TRBJ reverse.

Sequenced: CD4+ effector T cells sorted from blood. Receptors were obtained from a human donor in good health.

This clone appeared a few times. The same CDR3 arises from other DNA sequences in this sample as well. This chain joins TRBV5-1 and TRBJ2-7, with D tentatively TRBD2 (5 bases). Between the trimmed V and J ends, which lost 0 bases and 4 bases, there was a span of 11 bases. Germline CDR1 and CDR2: SGHRS and YFSETQ. The CDR3 is made up of 14 amino acids. CDR3 loop: CASSLEAASYEQYF. The CDR3 DNA follows: TGCGCCAGCAGCTTGGAAGCGGCCTCATACGAGCAGTACTTC.

This clone was picked up a small number of times. The rearrangement links TRBV7-8 to TRBJ1-2; D is unresolved. Trimming left V 3 bases short and J 1 base short, with 9 bases between. Per the germline V gene, CDR1 is SGHVS and CDR2 is FQNEAQ. This CDR3 spans 14 amino acids. The CDR3 DNA sequence: TGTGCCAGCAGCTTGGCGGATGGTAACTATGGCTACACCTTC. Amino acids: CASSLADGNYGYTF.

The chain carries TRBV28 and TRBJ2-3; 7 nucleotides line up with TRBD2. CDR1 is MDHEN, CDR2 SYDVKM, per germline. The CDR3 is made up of 13 amino acids. The V gene end was trimmed by 8 bases and the J gene end by 1 base; junction bases not matched to a gene: 3. The CDR3 DNA is TGTGCCAGCGGGGGAGGGGGCACAGATACGCAGTATTTT. Translated, it gives CASGGGGTDTQYF.

The chain carries TRBV9 and TRBJ2-3; D possibly uses TRBD1 or TRBD2 (5 bases each). This CDR3 comprises 15 residues. V lost 0 bases and J lost 5, with 13 bases in between. Per germline, CDR1 SGDLS and CDR2 YYNGEE. The CDR3 DNA sequence: TGTGCCAGCAGCGTAGCACCACTTGGGGGAGATACGCAGTATTTT. Amino acid sequence: CASSVAPLGGDTQYF.

The chain recombines TRBV12-2 with TRBJ1-5; the table's TRBD1 call for D was not verified on the DNA. TRBV12-2 is classified as a pseudogene. This CDR3 contains 19 residues. In DNA form, the CDR3 reads TGTGCAAGTCGCTTCCCCTTGTGGGGACAACTTCCCCTCAATCAGCCCCAGCATTTT. As protein: CASRFPLWGQLPLNQPQHF.

The genes are TRBV6-5 and TRBJ2-7; 9 nucleotides agree with TRBD1. The germline V gene has CDR1 MNHEY and CDR2 SVGAGI. Trimming at V came to 6 bases and at J to 4 bases, leaving 10 bases not matched to a gene. There are 15 residues in the CDR3. The CDR3 region is CASRTAGQGNYEQYF. The CDR3 DNA follows: TGTGCCAGCAGGACGGCCGGACAGGGGAATTACGAGCAGTACTTC.

The genes are TRBV6-1 and TRBJ2-7; 8 nucleotides agree with TRBD1. V lost 3 bases to trimming and J lost 1 base; unmatched junction nucleotides: 5. The CDR3 is 15 amino acids. Germline V gives CDR1 MNHNS, CDR2 SASEGT. CDR3 in DNA: TGTGCCAGCAGTGAGGCGGGACAGGTTTCCTACGAGCAGTACTTC. This sequence encodes CASSEAGQVSYEQYF.

The chain has TRBV29-1 and TRBJ2-7; maybe TRBD1 (5 bases). With 0 bases removed from V and 3 bases from J, the gap between germline ends came to 9 bases. The CDR3 contains 13 residues. Germline CDR1 and CDR2: SQVTM and ANQGSEA. In DNA form, the CDR3 reads TGCAGCGTTGAAGACGGCGGACACTACGAGCAGTACTTC. This gives the protein CSVEDGGHYEQYF.

The chain carries TRBV7-9 and TRBJ1-6, with 8 positions matching TRBD1. CDR3 length: 16 residues. V was clipped by 5 bases and J by 2 bases; unmatched bases: 5. Germline loops: CDR1 SEHNR, CDR2 FQNEAQ (reference sequence). In DNA, the CDR3 is TGTGCCAGCAGCCCAGGGACAGGCACCTATAATTCACCCCTCCACTTT. Its protein product is CASSPGTGTYNSPLHF.

The V and J genes are TRBV30 and TRBJ2-6; perhaps TRBD2 as D (7 bases). V was pared by 0 bases and J by 7 bases, with 10 bases between. The CDR3 totals 14 residues. The germline CDR1 and CDR2 sequences are GTSNPN and SVGIG (reference sequence). The chain's CDR3 is CAWSVGGAANVLTF. DNA for the CDR3: TGTGCCTGGAGTGTGGGGGGGGCCGCCAACGTCCTGACTTTC.

This chain connects TRBV6-1 to TRBJ2-4; D unclear. Trimming took 5 bases from V and 7 from J, leaving 15 bases between them. This CDR3 is built from 14 residues. From germline, CDR1 is MNHNS and CDR2 SASEGT. The CDR3 protein is CASSPLPDVNIQYF. In nucleotides, the CDR3 is TGTGCCAGCAGTCCCTTGCCCGATGTGAACATTCAGTACTTC.

There are a few counts of this clone. The CDR3 DNA reads TGTGCCACCGGTCTGACAGATTCTTCTGGCTACACCTTC. This translates into CATGLTDSSGYTF. V is TRBV19 and J is TRBJ1-2; possible D gene TRBD1, 5 bases. The V gene's germline CDR1 is LNHDA and CDR2 SQIVND (reference sequence). The CDR3 is 13 residues long. V lost 10 bases, J lost 7 bases, and 19 bases lay in between.

V is TRBV7-2 and J is TRBJ1-5, with TRBD1 matching 7 bases. In germline, CDR1 is SGHTA, CDR2 FQGNSA. V was clipped by 1 base and J by 2 bases; unmatched bases: 5. The CDR3 spans 16 residues. CDR3 region: CASSLGRGLGNQPQHF. DNA for the CDR3: TGTGCCAGCAGCTTAGGAAGGGGGCTAGGCAATCAGCCCCAGCATTTT.

This clone occurred a few times. This chain connects TRBV2 to TRBJ1-2; possibly TRBD1 for D (6 bases). This CDR3 has 14 residues. The V gene's germline CDR1 is SNHLY and CDR2 FYNNEI. V was shortened by 4 bases and J by 3 bases, with 12 bases between the two germline ends. In DNA, the CDR3 is TGTGCCAGCAGTGCCCGCAGGGGTGACTATGGCTACACCTTC. Protein: CASSARRGDYGYTF.

A few counts support this clone. This CDR3 reads CASSPTGTDYGYTF. In DNA form, the CDR3 reads TGTGCCAGCAGCCCAACCGGGACAGATTATGGCTACACCTTC. V gene TRBV7-3 combines with J gene TRBJ1-2, with 7 positions matching TRBD1. The CDR3 covers 14 residues. Trimming at V came to 5 bases and at J to 5 bases, leaving 8 bases not matched to a gene. Germline V gene sequence: CDR1 SGHTA, CDR2 FQGTGA.

The chain uses TRBV4-1 and TRBJ2-1; 9 bases map to TRBD2. Unmatched junction bases numbered 4, after V lost 2 bases and J lost 2 bases. This CDR3 comprises 16 residues. The germline V gene has CDR1 MGHRA and CDR2 YSYEKL. The CDR3 sequence: CASSQHSGGAYNEQFF. The CDR3 coding sequence is TGCGCCAGCAGCCAACATAGCGGGGGAGCCTACAATGAGCAGTTCTTC.

This chain joins TRBV7-3 and TRBJ1-2, with 8 positions matching TRBD1. Trimming at V came to 0 bases and at J to 8 bases, leaving 5 bases not matched to a gene. The germline CDR1 and CDR2 sequences are SGHTA and FQGTGA. The CDR3 has 14 amino acids. The CDR3 DNA reads as TGTGCCAGCAGCTTAACTGACAGGGGAATAGGCTACACCTTC. This gives the protein CASSLTDRGIGYTF.

The rearrangement links TRBV27 to TRBJ2-3, with D possibly being TRBD2 (5 bases). The CDR3 has 13 amino acids. CDR1 is MNHEY and CDR2 is SMNVEV in the germline V gene (reference sequence). The germline V and J ends were trimmed by 7 bases and 7 bases, with 15 bases remaining between them. The CDR3 DNA sequence: TGTGCCAGCAACGGACTGCGCACTAATACGCAGTATTTT. This sequence encodes CASNGLRTNTQYF.

This clone was counted a single time. This chain links TRBV6-4 with TRBJ1-1; weak D call: TRBD1 (6 bases). V shed 5 bases and J shed 5 bases, with 9 bases lying between them. Germline CDR1 and CDR2: MRHNA and SNTAGT. There are 12 residues in the CDR3. The CDR3 spells CASSKGETEAFF. CDR3 nucleotides: TGTGCCAGCAGTAAGGGGGAAACTGAAGCTTTCTTT.

The chain couples TRBV6-1 to TRBJ1-2; 8 positions agree with TRBD1. Germline trimming cut 2 bases from V and 3 bases from J; bases unmatched to any gene: 8. CDR3 length equals 16 residues. Per the germline V gene, CDR1 is MNHNS and CDR2 is SASEGT. The CDR3 reads CASSEKGSGGYYGYTF. In DNA form, the CDR3 reads TGTGCCAGCAGTGAAAAGGGGTCAGGGGGCTACTATGGCTACACCTTC.

CDR3 nucleotide sequence: TGTGCCAGCAGTTCCGGGGAGGCTGCCAAAAACATTCAGTACTTC. This gives the protein CASSSGEAAKNIQYF. The J gene is TRBJ2-4, the V gene TRBV27; perhaps TRBD2 as D (6 bases). The CDR3 covers 15 residues. V lost 4 bases, J lost 1 base, and 11 bases lay in between. Germline lookup yields CDR1 MNHEY and CDR2 SMNVEV (reference sequence).

The rearrangement uses TRBV5-1 and TRBJ2-7; the match to TRBD1 covers 9 bases. The CDR3 sequence is 15 residues long. Germline V gene sequence: CDR1 SGHRS, CDR2 YFSETQ. Trimming cost V 5 bases and J 0 bases; bases outside gene matches: 6. The CDR3 loop is CASSDPGQGSYEQYF. In nucleotides, the CDR3 is TGCGCCAGCAGTGATCCGGGACAGGGCTCCTACGAGCAGTACTTC.

The chain uses TRBV7-6 and TRBJ2-2, with no clear D. In germline, CDR1 is SGHVS, CDR2 FNYEAQ. This CDR3 is 17 amino acids long. The V end lost 4 bases, the J end lost 6 bases, and 21 bases lay between the germline ends. This CDR3 is CASSSRTTGPKPGELFF. Written as DNA, the CDR3 is TGTGCCAGCAGCTCCAGAACCACCGGGCCCAAACCCGGGGAGCTGTTTTTT.

The gene calls are TRBV6-5 and TRBJ2-3; TRBD1 agrees at 8 bases. Germline trimming cut 5 bases from V and 1 base from J; bases unmatched to any gene: 5. The CDR3 is 15 amino acids. The germline V gene encodes CDR1 MNHEY and CDR2 SVGAGI. CDR3 in amino acids: CASSAYRGGTDTQYF. Here the CDR3 DNA reads TGTGCCAGCAGTGCATACAGGGGGGGCACAGATACGCAGTATTTT.